This record looks at one T cell receptor beta chain sequence and its context. Antigen specificity is unknown. V gave up 2 bases and J gave up 0 bases; unmatched junction bases: 5. Germline values: CDR1 SGHRS, CDR2 YFSETQ. This CDR3 comprises 17 residues. This record belongs to a study of cytomegalovirus exposure and HLA in healthy donors. For the study at large: In a later analysis, the roughly 120 validation repertoires were reported to have used the same platform as the 600 to 800 first-cohort repertoires.

Study conclusions and caveats: Cytomegalovirus association was assigned to about 150 TCR beta chains.

TCRdb's copy holds only in-frame clones and misses some; the assay was immunoSEQ multiplex PCR. Here the sample spans 200,000 to 300,000 clones, about 90% being singletons. Sequencing was done on a sample of PBMCs. The chain carries TRBV5-1 and TRBJ2-6; 7 nucleotides line up with TRBD1. The TCR sequence derives from a woman under 40 in good health and CMV-seronegative. The DNA for the CDR3 is TGCGCCAGCAGCTTACAGGGGTCCAGCTCTGGGGCCAACGTCCTGACTTTC. Translated: CASSLQGSSSGANVLTF. The whole variable domain, remainder taken from reference TRBV5-1 and TRBJ2-6, is KAGVTQTPRYLIKTRGQQVTLSCSPISGHRSVSWYQQTPGQGLQFLFEYFSETQRNKGNFPGRFSGRQFSNSRSEMNVSTLELGDSALYLCASSLQGSSSGANVLTFGAGSRLTVL.